What follows are 25 T cell receptor beta chains derived from one specimen sequenced in a study of cytomegalovirus exposure and HLA in healthy donors. PCR primers comprised 60 Vbeta and 13 Jbeta primers. The protocol was immunoSEQ multiplex PCR, while the TCRdb copy is restricted to in-frame clones and leaves out a portion. Of around 200,000 clones listed, just under 70% are singletons. The sequencing sample was made of PBMCs. These receptors came from a man aged 40-49 years in good health and CMV-seropositive.

In this sample, this clone turned up a few times. The V and J genes are TRBV6-5 and TRBJ2-7; TRBD2 agrees at 9 bases. This CDR3 spans 15 amino acids. The junction had 11 bases not matched to a gene; V was cut back by 5 bases and J by 6 bases. Per the germline V gene, CDR1 is MNHEY and CDR2 is SVGAGI. Here the CDR3 reads CASSTPRGGVREQYF. In DNA form, the CDR3 reads TGTGCCAGCAGTACCCCCCGCGGGGGGGTCCGCGAGCAGTACTTC.

The chain links TRBV18 to TRBJ2-2; tentatively, D is TRBD2 (5 bases). V gave up 4 bases and J gave up 1 base, with 7 bases separating them. This CDR3 contains 14 residues. CDR1 and CDR2 (germline): KGHSH, LQKENI. DNA for the CDR3: TGTGCCAGCTCACTTGCGGGGAACACCGGGGAGCTGTTTTTT. This gives the protein CASSLAGNTGELFF.

The chain employs TRBV6-6 and TRBJ2-2; 7 bases are a match to TRBD1. Germline-derived CDR1 and CDR2 are MNHNY and SVGAGI (reference sequence). The CDR3 has 15 amino acids. V dropped 4 bases and J dropped 5; count of bases not matched to a gene: 7. CDR3: CASSFRDRPTGELFF. DNA for the CDR3: TGTGCCAGCAGTTTCCGGGACAGACCAACCGGGGAGCTGTTTTTT.

This rearrangement joins TRBV5-4 to TRBJ2-3, with 10 bases matching TRBD2. The CDR3 loop spans 16 amino acids. V shed 2 bases and J 4 bases; nucleotides not matched to a gene: 7. CDR1 SGHNT and CDR2 YYREEE come from the germline V gene (reference sequence). The DNA for the CDR3 is TGTGCCAGCAGCTTCAGCGGGGGGGACTTCCCAGATACGCAGTATTTT. Residues: CASSFSGGDFPDTQYF.

J is TRBJ1-1 and V is TRBV18, with D tentatively TRBD1 (5 bases). The length of the CDR3 is 16 residues. From germline, CDR1 is KGHSH and CDR2 LQKENI. Trimming stripped 0 bases from V and 1 base from J, with 12 bases between. The CDR3, as DNA: TGTGCCAGCTCACCACCGAGCTGGGGCCGGAACACTGAAGCTTTCTTT. Residues: CASSPPSWGRNTEAFF. Together with reference TRBV18 and TRBJ1-1, the CDR3 gives the full variable domain: NAGVMQNPRHLVRRRGQEARLRCSPMKGHSHVYWYRQLPEEGLKFMVYLQKENIIDESGMPKERFSAEFPKEGPSILRIQQVVRGDSAAYFCASSPPSWGRNTEAFFGQGTRLTVV.

The J gene is TRBJ2-1, the V gene TRBV4-3; 8 bases agree with TRBD1. With 2 bases clipped from V and 6 bases from J, the junction kept 12 bases outside the gene matches. This CDR3 contains 17 residues. CDR1 is LGHNA, CDR2 YSLEER, per germline. The CDR3 DNA follows: TGCGCCAGCAGCCAACTCCCAGGGGGCCTTGGGGGCAATGAGCAGTTCTTC. It translates to CASSQLPGGLGGNEQFF.

There are a few counts of this clone. The rearrangement joins TRBV6-5 to TRBJ1-2, with D perhaps matching TRBD1 (5 bases). Germline CDR1 reads MNHEY; CDR2 reads SVGAGI. This CDR3 contains 14 residues. Trimming removed 0 bases from V and 6 bases from J, with 11 bases in between. CDR3 region: CASSYSEGENGYTF. CDR3 coding DNA: TGTGCCAGCAGTTACTCCGAAGGGGAAAATGGCTACACCTTC.

This sequence joins TRBV28 and TRBJ2-5; D remains ambiguous. CDR1 and CDR2 from the germline V gene are MDHEN and SYDVKM. The CDR3 is 11 residues long. Trimming pared 6 bases from V and 2 bases from J, leaving 4 bases between. The CDR3 region is CASSLQETQYF. Written as DNA, the CDR3 is TGTGCCAGCAGCCTTCAAGAGACCCAGTACTTC.

The rearrangement links TRBV28 to TRBJ1-2, with TRBD1 identical over 7 bases. The V gene's germline CDR1 is MDHEN and CDR2 SYDVKM. The V segment lost 6 bases and the J segment 5 bases; nucleotides outside the gene matches: 15. The CDR3 covers 16 residues. CDR3 region: CASSRNYRGTTYGYTF. The CDR3 coding sequence is TGTGCCAGCAGCCGAAACTACAGGGGAACTACGTATGGCTACACCTTC.

CDR3 nucleotides: TGCGCCAGCAGCCCAGGGGGCTTGAACACTGAAGCTTTCTTT. It encodes CASSPGGLNTEAFF. The chain links TRBV4-3 to TRBJ1-1, with 8 bases that match TRBD1. Germline V gene sequence: CDR1 LGHNA, CDR2 YSLEER. CDR3 length: 14 residues. The V gene end was trimmed by 4 bases and the J gene end by 0 bases; junction bases not matched to a gene: 1.

Only one count was recorded for this clone. The chain employs TRBV6-5 and TRBJ2-5; TRBD2 aligns across 8 bases. Per the germline V gene, CDR1 is MNHEY and CDR2 is SVGAGI. The CDR3 loop spans 13 amino acids. V was clipped by 6 bases and J by 4 bases; unmatched bases: 4. The CDR3 DNA reads as TGTGCCAGCAGGCCGGCGGGAGGAGAGACCCAGTACTTC. It encodes CASRPAGGETQYF.

CDR3 in amino acids: CASSVGTGPNYGYTF. CDR3 nucleotide sequence: TGTGCCAGCAGCGTAGGGACTGGCCCAAACTATGGCTACACCTTC. The chain is built from TRBV9 and TRBJ1-2; D is undetermined. Trimming stripped 0 bases from V and 2 bases from J, with 11 bases between. CDR1 is SGDLS and CDR2 is YYNGEE in the germline V gene. The CDR3 is 15 amino acids.

The table lists this clone with a few counts. The chain employs TRBV7-9 and TRBJ2-7; 9 bases are a match to TRBD1. The CDR3 is made up of 14 amino acids. Per germline, CDR1 SEHNR and CDR2 FQNEAQ (reference sequence). With V trimmed by 5 bases and J by 4 bases, 6 bases remained unmatched. The CDR3 protein is CASSPGQGGYEQYF. The CDR3 bases are TGTGCCAGCAGCCCGGGACAGGGAGGTTACGAGCAGTACTTC.

The J gene is TRBJ1-4, the V gene TRBV7-6; D perhaps matches TRBD1 (5 bases). Germline CDR1 SGHVS, CDR2 FNYEAQ. V was pared by 5 bases and J by 2 bases, with 12 bases between. This CDR3 has 15 residues. The CDR3 sequence: CASSPGGVTNEKLFF. Written as DNA, the CDR3 is TGTGCCAGCAGCCCCGGGGGGGTGACTAATGAAAAACTGTTTTTT.

The chain is built from TRBV29-1 and TRBJ2-4; 7 positions match TRBD1. CDR1 is SQVTM, CDR2 ANQGSEA, per germline. This CDR3 has 13 residues. After removal of 4 bases from V and 7 bases from J, the junction contained 7 bases not matched to a gene. For the CDR3, the DNA is TGCAGCGTTGTAGGGACAGAAGGTAACATTCAGTACTTC. Translating gives CSVVGTEGNIQYF.

This clone was counted only a few times. The V gene is TRBV28, the J gene TRBJ1-4; a possible D gene is TRBD1 (6 bases). Trimming cost V 1 base and J 8 bases, with 11 bases left between them. The CDR3 spans 14 residues. From germline, CDR1 is MDHEN and CDR2 SYDVKM. The CDR3 protein is CASSLFGGWEKLFF. CDR3 in DNA: TGTGCCAGCAGTTTATTTGGGGGCTGGGAAAAACTGTTTTTT.

J is TRBJ2-1 and V is TRBV5-1; 7 bases are shared with TRBD2. CDR3 size: 12 residues. With V trimmed by 0 bases and J by 11 bases, 2 bases remained unmatched. Germline values: CDR1 SGHRS, CDR2 YFSETQ. CDR3 residues: CASSLGGGKQFF. The CDR3 DNA is TGCGCCAGCAGCTTGGGGGGGGGTAAGCAGTTCTTC.

This clone was recorded only once. CDR3 residues: CASTLRPEMNTEAFF. CDR3 in DNA: TGTGCCAGTACTCTAAGGCCGGAGATGAACACTGAAGCTTTCTTT. V gene TRBV19 combines with J gene TRBJ1-1; D is unclear. The germline V and J ends were trimmed by 7 bases and 0 bases, with 15 bases remaining between them. Germline CDR1 and CDR2: LNHDA and SQIVND (reference sequence). The CDR3 is 15 residues long.

This clone has only a few counts. This sequence joins TRBV27 and TRBJ1-2, with D maybe TRBD1 (5 bases). The CDR3 runs 12 residues. Trimming pared 5 bases from V and 8 bases from J, leaving 12 bases between. Germline loops: CDR1 MNHEY, CDR2 SMNVEV (reference sequence). The CDR3 spells CASSVGGEGYTF. The CDR3 coding sequence is TGTGCCAGCAGTGTGGGGGGGGAGGGCTACACCTTC.

V usage is TRBV5-1 and J usage is TRBJ2-3; 8 nucleotides agree with TRBD1. Germline V CDR1 and CDR2: SGHRS, YFSETQ. The CDR3 is 15 amino acids. J lost 3 bases, V lost 0 bases, and 3 bases had no gene match. CDR3 in DNA: TGCGCCAGCAGCTTGGGTGGACAGGGAACAGATACGCAGTATTTT. It encodes CASSLGGQGTDTQYF. The full variable domain, completed using reference TRBV5-1 and TRBJ2-3, is KAGVTQTPRYLIKTRGQQVTLSCSPISGHRSVSWYQQTPGQGLQFLFEYFSETQRNKGNFPGRFSGRQFSNSRSEMNVSTLELGDSALYLCASSLGGQGTDTQYFGPGTRLTVL.

The chain couples TRBV18 to TRBJ1-1, with 8 bases matching TRBD1. The germline CDR1 and CDR2 sequences are KGHSH and LQKENI. CDR3 size: 16 residues. Trimming at V came to 5 bases and at J to 4 bases, leaving 12 bases not matched to a gene. CDR3 region: CASSGQGPLVVTEAFF. The DNA for the CDR3 is TGTGCCAGCTCAGGACAGGGCCCGCTGGTGGTCACTGAAGCTTTCTTT.

V gene TRBV4-2 combines with J gene TRBJ2-2; 11 nucleotides align to TRBD2. Germline lookup yields CDR1 LGHNA and CDR2 YNFKEQ. The CDR3 has 18 amino acids. Germline trimming cut 0 bases from V and 4 bases from J; bases unmatched to any gene: 7. CDR3 sequence: CASSQDLASGGSTGELFF. CDR3 DNA: TGTGCCAGCAGCCAAGATTTGGCTAGCGGGGGGTCCACCGGGGAGCTGTTTTTT.

This clone was counted only a few times. The chain uses TRBV7-9 and TRBJ2-5; 15 bases map to TRBD2. Germline values: CDR1 SEHNR, CDR2 FQNEAQ (reference sequence). V shed 1 base and J 9 bases; nucleotides not matched to a gene: 6. The CDR3 has 16 amino acids. Here the CDR3 DNA reads TGTGCCAGCAGCTTAGGAGCCGGGACTAGCGGGGGGCCCCAGTACTTC. It translates to CASSLGAGTSGGPQYF.

This clone turned up a few times. The genes are TRBV7-8 and TRBJ1-1, with D maybe TRBD1 (5 bases). The V end was cut by 3 bases, the J end by 4 bases, with 9 bases between. The CDR3 length is 13 residues. Germline CDR1 is SGHVS and CDR2 is FQNEAQ. CDR3 in amino acids: CASSFRGGTEAFF. The CDR3 bases are TGTGCCAGCAGCTTTCGCGGGGGCACTGAAGCTTTCTTT.

This chain joins TRBV9 and TRBJ1-1; D gene uncertain. Trimming removed 4 bases from V and 3 bases from J, with 16 bases in between. The germline V gene has CDR1 SGDLS and CDR2 YYNGEE. There are 15 residues in the CDR3. The CDR3 DNA is TGTGCCAGCAGCATATCCGGGGTGGCGGACACTGAAGCTTTCTTT. Translated: CASSISGVADTEAFF.